The 22 T cell receptor beta chains reported below all come from one sample, sequenced in a study of cytotoxic CD8 clonotypes in ibrutinib-treated CLL. The assay was immunoSEQ multiplex PCR, and TCRdb's table has in-frame clones only and misses some. The sample consists of under 150,000 clones, around 93% of them appearing once. This material consisted of PBMCs, taken after 12 months of ibrutinib treatment. Every receptor here comes from a human donor with chronic lymphocytic leukemia.

This clone was found once. The genes are TRBV19 and TRBJ2-5; D is perhaps TRBD2 (5 bases). CDR3 length: 16 residues. Germline CDR1 reads LNHDA; CDR2 reads SQIVND (reference sequence). V was pared by 5 bases and J by 4 bases, with 20 bases between. Written as DNA, the CDR3 is TGTGCCAGTAGTGGAGGAGCCATGGGTTTCGGAGAGACCCAGTACTTC. It yields the protein CASSGGAMGFGETQYF.

The chain uses TRBV5-1 and TRBJ2-7; D tentatively fits TRBD1 or TRBD2 (5 bases each). Trimming took off 7 bases at V and 0 bases at J, with 17 bases between the two ends. The CDR3 length is 15 residues. Germline loops: CDR1 SGHRS, CDR2 YFSETQ. CDR3 nucleotide sequence: TGCGCCAGCCAAAAACAACCAGGGAGCTCCTACGAGCAGTACTTC. It yields the protein CASQKQPGSSYEQYF.

The chain carries TRBV19 and TRBJ1-5; 8 bases fit TRBD1. The CDR3 runs to 16 residues. V gave up 0 bases and J gave up 2 bases; unmatched junction bases: 3. CDR1 is LNHDA, CDR2 SQIVND, per germline (reference sequence). For the CDR3, the DNA is TGTGCCAGTAGTATAGAGGGGACAGGAGGCAATCAGCCCCAGCATTTT. Translating it yields CASSIEGTGGNQPQHF.

The gene calls are TRBV9 and TRBJ2-7; D could derive from TRBD1 or TRBD2 (5 bases each). The germline gives CDR1 SGDLS, CDR2 YYNGEE. V shed 6 bases and J shed 7 bases, with 14 bases lying between them. The CDR3 is made up of 12 amino acids. The CDR3 bases are TGTGCCAGCAATACAGGCCGGGGAGAGCAGTACTTC. It codes for CASNTGRGEQYF.

The chain employs TRBV28 and TRBJ1-4; D is ambiguous. Germline loops: CDR1 MDHEN, CDR2 SYDVKM. Deletions cut 2 bases from V and 4 bases from J, with 14 bases between. The CDR3 runs to 16 residues. CDR3 in DNA: TGTGCCAGCAGTTTAGGGCAGGTTTGGGGTAATGAAAAACTGTTTTTT. Translating gives CASSLGQVWGNEKLFF.

CDR3 nucleotides: TGTGCCAGCAGTACCGTGGACAGGAATGAGCAGTTCTTC. This codes for CASSTVDRNEQFF. The V gene is TRBV6-1, the J gene TRBJ2-1; 7 nucleotides line up with TRBD1. With V trimmed by 5 bases and J by 7 bases, 5 bases remained unmatched. Germline CDR1 reads MNHNS; CDR2 reads SASEGT. The CDR3 covers 13 residues.

V is TRBV7-2 and J is TRBJ2-7; 7 bases agree with TRBD1. With V trimmed by 4 bases and J by 3 bases, 6 bases remained unmatched. CDR1 and CDR2 (germline): SGHTA, FQGNSA. The CDR3 is 14 residues long. CDR3 DNA sequence: TGTGCCAGCAGCTCTCACCGGGACAGCTACGAGCAGTACTTC. As protein: CASSSHRDSYEQYF.

This sequence joins TRBV7-9 and TRBJ1-1; TRBD1 matches at 7 bases. CDR3 length: 16 residues. Germline V gene lookup returns CDR1 SEHNR and CDR2 FQNEAQ (reference sequence). The ends lost 5 bases at V and 4 bases at J; junction bases unmatched: 13. The CDR3 reads CASSPPRTGLGTEAFF. CDR3 nucleotide sequence: TGTGCCAGCAGCCCCCCACGGACAGGTCTTGGCACTGAAGCTTTCTTT.

The CDR3 protein is CASRRGAWYNEQFF. The DNA of the CDR3 is TGTGCCAGCAGGCGCGGGGCGTGGTACAATGAGCAGTTCTTC. The rearrangement uses TRBV27 and TRBJ2-1, with D perhaps TRBD2 (6 bases). V shed 6 bases and J shed 4 bases, with 13 bases lying between them. CDR3 length: 14 amino acids. Germline values: CDR1 MNHEY, CDR2 SMNVEV (reference sequence).

The V call is TRBV5-6, the J call TRBJ2-1; D gene uncertain. Germline V gene lookup returns CDR1 SGHDT and CDR2 YYEEEE. The CDR3 runs to 15 residues. Between the trimmed V and J ends, which lost 4 bases and 1 base, there was a span of 12 bases. The CDR3 protein is CASSRGRASYNEQFF. The CDR3 DNA sequence: TGTGCCAGCAGCCGTGGCAGAGCTTCCTACAATGAGCAGTTCTTC.

The CDR3 nucleotides are TGTGCCAGCAGTTTAGCGGGAGCGGGGTCCTACAATGAGCAGTTCTTC. It encodes CASSLAGAGSYNEQFF. The rearrangement uses TRBV6-5 and TRBJ2-1; 9 positions match TRBD2. The CDR3 is made up of 16 amino acids. Germline V gives CDR1 MNHEY, CDR2 SVGAGI. The trim removed 4 bases at V and 1 base at J, leaving 5 bases unmatched.

The rearrangement uses TRBV29-1 and TRBJ1-1; weak D call: TRBD1 (6 bases). The CDR3 totals 13 residues. Germline-derived CDR1 and CDR2 are SQVTM and ANQGSEA. Trimming took 7 bases from V and 3 from J, leaving 15 bases between them. The CDR3 region is CSGKQGTYTEAFF. CDR3 nucleotides: TGCAGCGGGAAACAGGGTACGTACACTGAAGCTTTCTTT.

The V and J genes are TRBV5-1 and TRBJ2-7; a weak D match, TRBD1 (6 bases). The CDR3 has 14 residues. Trimming shortened V by 3 bases and J by 7 bases, and 17 bases separated the two germline ends. CDR1 SGHRS and CDR2 YFSETQ come from the germline V gene. The CDR3 DNA is TGCGCCAGCAGCTCTGGCGGCAGGGGTGGGGAGCAGTACTTC. Encoded protein: CASSSGGRGGEQYF.

This chain connects TRBV4-2 to TRBJ1-1; TRBD1 is a possible D gene (5 bases). Trimming removed 1 base at V and 4 bases at J, with 16 bases between. CDR1 LGHNA and CDR2 YNFKEQ come from the germline V gene. The CDR3 runs 16 residues. In DNA form, the CDR3 reads TGTGCCAGCAGCCAAGGAGGCGCATCGGGGGGCACTGAAGCTTTCTTT. Its protein product is CASSQGGASGGTEAFF.

The genes are TRBV6-5 and TRBJ1-1; TRBD1 is a possible D gene (6 bases). The CDR3 length is 14 residues. Germline lookup yields CDR1 MNHEY and CDR2 SVGAGI. V was clipped by 5 bases and J by 0 bases, with 10 bases between them. CDR3 DNA sequence: TGTGCCAGCAGTCTCGGACAGATGAACACTGAAGCTTTCTTT. Its translation: CASSLGQMNTEAFF.

V and J are TRBV4-1 and TRBJ2-7, with D perhaps given as TRBD1 or TRBD2 (5 bases each). CDR1 and CDR2 from the germline V gene are MGHRA and YSYEKL. Trimming shortened V by 4 bases and J by 4 bases, and 23 bases separated the two germline ends. This CDR3 has 17 amino acids. The CDR3 sequence is CASSPKSGGRRSYEQYF. The CDR3 DNA reads as TGCGCCAGCAGCCCTAAGAGTGGGGGTCGGCGGTCGTACGAGCAGTACTTC.

The chain is built from TRBV28 and TRBJ1-2; tentatively, D is TRBD1 (5 bases). Germline V gene data show CDR1 as MDHEN and CDR2 as SYDVKM. This CDR3 region has 16 residues. Trimming removed 6 bases at V and 2 bases at J, with 19 bases between. CDR3 in DNA: TGTGCCAGCAGCTATGCCGGGACCGTGGTGAACTATGGCTACACCTTC. It encodes CASSYAGTVVNYGYTF.

The CDR3, as DNA: TGTGCCAGCAGCTCCAAGACTAGCGGGAAGTCAGATACGCAGTATTTT. As protein: CASSSKTSGKSDTQYF. The chain uses TRBV7-6 and TRBJ2-3; 11 nucleotides align to TRBD2. The CDR3 sequence is 16 residues long. The germline CDR1 and CDR2 sequences are SGHVS and FNYEAQ. V shed 4 bases, J shed 4 bases, and the junction held 7 bases outside the gene matches.

V is TRBV5-5 and J is TRBJ2-6; 7 bases fit TRBD2. The CDR3 runs to 14 residues. Losses at the gene ends were 7 bases for V and 1 base for J; bases not matched to a gene: 2. The germline V gene has CDR1 SGHKS and CDR2 YYEKEE (reference sequence). The CDR3 here is CASGGGSGANVLTF. The CDR3 DNA is TGTGCCAGCGGCGGGGGTTCTGGGGCCAACGTCCTGACTTTC.

This clone is a singleton in its sample. The chain carries TRBV28 and TRBJ1-2; a weak D match, TRBD1 (6 bases). CDR1 is MDHEN, CDR2 SYDVKM, per germline. This CDR3 comprises 12 residues. The ends were cut back, 6 bases at V and 7 bases at J, with 12 bases in the middle. The CDR3 DNA is TGTGCCAGCAGGAAACAGGGACGTGGCTACACCTTC. Translation gives CASRKQGRGYTF.

The chain combines TRBV6-1 with TRBJ2-7, with 9 bases matching TRBD1. This CDR3 has 15 amino acids. The germline CDR1 and CDR2 sequences are MNHNS and SASEGT. J gave up 6 bases and V 6 bases, and 12 bases lay outside the gene matches. Here the CDR3 reads CASRPPGTGIGEQYF. CDR3 in DNA: TGTGCCAGCAGGCCACCCGGGACAGGGATTGGCGAGCAGTACTTC.

CDR3 nucleotide sequence: TGTGCCACCTCCAGTGATTCTTTCTACAATGAGCAGTTCTTC. As protein: CATSSDSFYNEQFF. The chain uses TRBV19 and TRBJ2-1; D is undetermined. Between the trimmed V and J ends, which lost 10 bases and 3 bases, there was a span of 16 bases. CDR3 size: 14 residues. CDR1 and CDR2 (germline): LNHDA, SQIVND (reference sequence). The variable domain in full, with the rest retrieved from reference TRBV19 and TRBJ2-1, is DGGITQSPKYLFRKEGQNVTLSCEQNLNHDAMYWYRQDPGQGLRLIYYSQIVNDFQKGDIAEGYSVSREKKESFPLTVTSAQKNPTAFYLCATSSDSFYNEQFFGPGTRLTVL.